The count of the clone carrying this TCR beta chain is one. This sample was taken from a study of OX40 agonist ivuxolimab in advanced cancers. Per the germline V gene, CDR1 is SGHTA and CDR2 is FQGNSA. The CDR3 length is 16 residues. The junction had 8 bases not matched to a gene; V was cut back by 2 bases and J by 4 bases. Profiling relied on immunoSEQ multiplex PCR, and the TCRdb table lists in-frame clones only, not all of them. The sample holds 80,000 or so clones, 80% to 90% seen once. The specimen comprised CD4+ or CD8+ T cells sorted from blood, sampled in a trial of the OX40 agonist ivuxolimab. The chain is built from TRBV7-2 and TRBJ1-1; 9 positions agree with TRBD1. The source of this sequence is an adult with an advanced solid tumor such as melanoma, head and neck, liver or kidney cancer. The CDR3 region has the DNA TGTGCCAGCAGCTTATTAGGGACAGGGAAAGGCACTGAAGCTTTCTTT. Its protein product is CASSLLGTGKGTEAFF.